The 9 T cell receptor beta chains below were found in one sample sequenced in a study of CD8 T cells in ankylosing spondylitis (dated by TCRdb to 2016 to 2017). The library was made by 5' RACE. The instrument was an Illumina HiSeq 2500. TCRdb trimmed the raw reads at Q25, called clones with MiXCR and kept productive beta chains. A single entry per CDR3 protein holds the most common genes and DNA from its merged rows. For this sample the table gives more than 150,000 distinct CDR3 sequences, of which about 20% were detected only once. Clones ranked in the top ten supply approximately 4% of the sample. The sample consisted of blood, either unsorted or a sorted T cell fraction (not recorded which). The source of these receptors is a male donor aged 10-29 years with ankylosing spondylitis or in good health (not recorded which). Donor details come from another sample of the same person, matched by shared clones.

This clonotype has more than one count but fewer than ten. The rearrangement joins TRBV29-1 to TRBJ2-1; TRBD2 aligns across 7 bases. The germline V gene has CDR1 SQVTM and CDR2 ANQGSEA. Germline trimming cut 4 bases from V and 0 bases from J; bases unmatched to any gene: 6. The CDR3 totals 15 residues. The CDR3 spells CSVVGGVSSYNEQFF. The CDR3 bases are TGCAGCGTTGTGGGGGGGGTAAGCTCCTACAATGAGCAGTTCTTC.

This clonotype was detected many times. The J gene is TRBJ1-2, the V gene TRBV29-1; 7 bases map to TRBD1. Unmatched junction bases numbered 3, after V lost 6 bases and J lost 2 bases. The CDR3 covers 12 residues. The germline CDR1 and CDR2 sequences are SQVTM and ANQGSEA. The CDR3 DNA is TGCAGCGTCCCGACAGGGAACTATGGCTACACCTTC. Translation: CSVPTGNYGYTF.

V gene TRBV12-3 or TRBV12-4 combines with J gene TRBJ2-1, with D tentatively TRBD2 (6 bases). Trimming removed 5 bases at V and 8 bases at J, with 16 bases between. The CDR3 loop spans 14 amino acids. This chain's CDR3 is CASSTSSANDEQFF. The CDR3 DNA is TGTGCCAGCAGTACTAGCTCGGCCAACGATGAGCAGTTCTTC.

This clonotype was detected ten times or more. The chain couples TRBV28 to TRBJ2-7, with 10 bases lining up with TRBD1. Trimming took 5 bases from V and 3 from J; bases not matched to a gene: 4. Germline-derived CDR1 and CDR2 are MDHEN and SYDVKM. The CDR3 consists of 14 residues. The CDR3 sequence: CASSPRTGGYEQYF. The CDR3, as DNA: TGTGCCAGCAGTCCCCGGACAGGGGGCTACGAGCAGTACTTC.

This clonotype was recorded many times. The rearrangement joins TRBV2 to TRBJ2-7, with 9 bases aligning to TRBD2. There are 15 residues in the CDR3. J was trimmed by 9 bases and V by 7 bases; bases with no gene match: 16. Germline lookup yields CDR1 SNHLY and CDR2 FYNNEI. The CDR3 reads CASTLLAGNVGAQYF. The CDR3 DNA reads TGTGCCAGCACGCTGCTAGCGGGAAACGTAGGCGCGCAGTACTTC.

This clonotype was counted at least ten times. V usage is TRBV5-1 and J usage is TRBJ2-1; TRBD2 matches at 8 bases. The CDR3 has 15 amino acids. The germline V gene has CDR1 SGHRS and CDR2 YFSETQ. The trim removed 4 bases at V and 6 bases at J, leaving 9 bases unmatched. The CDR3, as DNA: TGCGCCAGCAGCAGACGGGAGGGCGTATTCAATGAGCAGTTCTTC. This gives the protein CASSRREGVFNEQFF.

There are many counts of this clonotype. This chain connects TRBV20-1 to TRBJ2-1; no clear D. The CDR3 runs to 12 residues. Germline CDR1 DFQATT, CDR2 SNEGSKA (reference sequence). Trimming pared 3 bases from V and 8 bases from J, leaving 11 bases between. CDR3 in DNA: TGCAGTGCTAGCTTCGAAGGGCATGAGCAGTTCTTC. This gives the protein CSASFEGHEQFF.

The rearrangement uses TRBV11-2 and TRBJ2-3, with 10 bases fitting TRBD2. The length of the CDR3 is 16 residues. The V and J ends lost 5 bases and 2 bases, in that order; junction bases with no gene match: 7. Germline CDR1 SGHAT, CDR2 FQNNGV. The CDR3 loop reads CASSRKLAGTTDTQYF. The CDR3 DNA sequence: TGTGCCAGCAGCCGAAAACTAGCGGGAACCACAGATACGCAGTATTTT.

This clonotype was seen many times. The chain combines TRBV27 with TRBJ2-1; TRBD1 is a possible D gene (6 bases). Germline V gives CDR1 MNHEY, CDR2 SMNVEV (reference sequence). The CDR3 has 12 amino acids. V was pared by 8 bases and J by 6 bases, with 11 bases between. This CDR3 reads CASQGIANEQFF. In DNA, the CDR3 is TGTGCCAGCCAGGGGATAGCCAATGAGCAGTTCTTC.